This TCR beta chain was retrieved from a study of cytomegalovirus exposure and HLA in healthy donors. Study at large: Samples from HLA-typed donors yielded 65 million to 90 million unique TCRs in an early data release. General study points: Cytomegalovirus status was reportedly diagnosed by the classifier with high specificity and sensitivity. In an earlier analysis, productive rearrangement rates for most beta V segments clustered near 87% or 30%.

PCR amplification relied on 60 Vbeta primers (plus 13 Jbeta primers). The repertoire was sequenced with immunoSEQ multiplex PCR; TCRdb's copy has only in-frame clones and lacks some. Of 150,000 or so clones in the sample, over 75% were seen once. Concerning this clone: Its antigen is unknown.

The CDR3 loop spans 15 amino acids. Trimming took off 0 bases at V and 6 bases at J, with 15 bases between the two ends. CDR1 is MNHEY and CDR2 is SVGAGI in the germline V gene. Sample: PBMCs. The sequence derives from a man aged 30 to 39 in good health and CMV-seropositive. This chain joins TRBV6-5 and TRBJ2-7; D might be TRBD1 (6 bases). The CDR3 spells CASSYSRQGTSEQYF. CDR3 nucleotide sequence: TGTGCCAGCAGTTACTCGAGGCAGGGGACGAGCGAGCAGTACTTC.